Listed here are 30 T cell receptor beta chains from one sample, sequenced in a study of T cell repertoires in aging, cancer and after chemotherapy (dated 2019 in TCRdb). The instrument was an Illumina MiSeq. Rearranged TRB sequences spanning V, D and J segments were amplified in a multiplex touch-down PCR with a mixed TRB-A/B primer pool. Clones were called with MiXCR by TCRdb after fastp trimmed the public reads at Q25, and only in-frame beta chains were retained. Each CDR3 protein appears once, grouped with its most common genes and DNA. Recorded for this sample are around 660 distinct CDR3 sequences; 20% to 30% of them occurred a single time. Together, the top ten hold approximately 70% of the sample. TCR beta rearrangements were amplified from genomic DNA isolated from peripheral blood, not from sorted cells or RNA. The sequenced material came from blood. The receptors originated from a human donor with a solid tumor.

By proportion, this clonotype is medium-sized. The V and J genes are TRBV29-1 and TRBJ1-1; D gene ambiguous. Germline V lookup: CDR1 SQVTM, CDR2 ANQGSEA. This CDR3 is 14 amino acids long. V was clipped by 4 bases and J by 0 bases, with 12 bases between them. CDR3 DNA sequence: TGCAGCGTTGTCTCCGCCAATGTGAACACTGAAGCTTTCTTT. This translates into CSVVSANVNTEAFF.

This sequence joins TRBV7-9 and TRBJ1-5, with D hard to call. The CDR3 spans 12 residues. In germline, CDR1 is SEHNR, CDR2 FQNEAQ (reference sequence). V lost 8 bases and J lost 5, with 10 bases in between. CDR3 loop: CASAPEDQPQHF. CDR3 in DNA: TGTGCCAGCGCCCCGGAGGATCAGCCCCAGCATTTT.

Relative to its sample, this clonotype is large. The chain has TRBV29-1 and TRBJ1-5; D gene unclear. This CDR3 spans 13 amino acids. Germline-derived CDR1 and CDR2 are SQVTM and ANQGSEA. The V end lost 4 bases, the J end lost 0 bases, and 7 bases lay between the germline ends. This CDR3 reads CSVGGNSNQPQHF. The DNA for the CDR3 is TGCAGCGTTGGAGGGAATAGCAATCAGCCCCAGCATTTT.

There are a few counts of this clonotype. The chain uses TRBV6-2 or TRBV6-3 and TRBJ1-5, with D hard to call. Per the germline V gene, CDR1 is MNHEY and CDR2 is SVGEGT. Between the trimmed V and J ends, which lost 6 bases and 5 bases, there was a span of 17 bases. This CDR3 has 15 residues. Here the CDR3 DNA reads TGTGCCAGCAGCCTCTGGGCAGACCTCCATCAGCCCCAGCATTTT. As protein: CASSLWADLHQPQHF.

The rearrangement joins TRBV30 to TRBJ2-1, with D possibly TRBD1 on 5 matching bases. The germline V gene encodes CDR1 GTSNPN and CDR2 SVGIG (reference sequence). V dropped 5 bases and J dropped 7 bases, with 15 bases sitting between them. The CDR3 runs 13 residues. The DNA for the CDR3 is TGTGCCTGGGCCCCCCAGGGATGGAATGAGCAGTTCTTC. Its translation is CAWAPQGWNEQFF. Full variable domain (outside the CDR3, taken from reference TRBV30 and TRBJ2-1): SQTIHQWPATLVQPVGSPLSLECTVEGTSNPNLYWYRQAAGRGLQLLFYSVGIGQISSEVPQNLSASRPQDRQFILSSKKLLLSDSGFYLCAWAPQGWNEQFFGPGTRLTVL.

This clonotype was counted a few times. V usage is TRBV20-1 and J usage is TRBJ1-6; 7 bases agree with TRBD1. V gave up 0 bases and J gave up 8 bases; unmatched junction bases: 7. The CDR3 loop spans 15 amino acids. In germline, CDR1 is DFQATT, CDR2 SNEGSKA (reference sequence). This chain's CDR3 is CSARDLRGRDSPLHF. CDR3 nucleotide sequence: TGCAGTGCTAGAGATCTTAGGGGGCGCGATTCACCCCTCCACTTT.

J is TRBJ2-7 and V is TRBV11-2; tentatively, D is TRBD2 (6 bases). V was trimmed by 3 bases and J by 3 bases, leaving 12 bases between them. Per the germline V gene, CDR1 is SGHAT and CDR2 is FQNNGV. The CDR3 spans 14 residues. The CDR3, as DNA: TGTGCCAGCAGCTTCCGTCCGGACTACTACGAGCAGTACTTC. Encoded protein: CASSFRPDYYEQYF.

The sample holds a few counts of this clonotype. The DNA for the CDR3 is TGTGCCAGCTCACCAGGACCATCCCCATATGGCTACACCTTC. Translated, it gives CASSPGPSPYGYTF. The gene calls are TRBV18 and TRBJ1-2; D gene uncertain. With 2 bases removed from V and 5 bases from J, the gap between germline ends came to 12 bases. CDR1 and CDR2 from the germline V gene are KGHSH and LQKENI. The CDR3 spans 14 residues.

By sample share, this clonotype is medium-sized. The gene calls are TRBV6-2 or TRBV6-3 and TRBJ2-5; TRBD1 agrees at 9 bases. V dropped 5 bases and J dropped 5; count of bases not matched to a gene: 9. This CDR3 is built from 15 residues. The germline CDR1 and CDR2 sequences are MNHEY and SVGEGT. The CDR3 loop reads CASSGAGTGKETQYF. The CDR3 nucleotides read TGTGCCAGCAGTGGGGCCGGGACAGGGAAGGAGACCCAGTACTTC.

This clonotype is judged large. The chain carries TRBV30 and TRBJ2-7; 7 nucleotides agree with TRBD2. The CDR3 length is 13 residues. V was clipped by 5 bases and J by 4 bases; unmatched bases: 8. The germline V gene encodes CDR1 GTSNPN and CDR2 SVGIG (reference sequence). This CDR3 is CAWSSGDLYEQYF. DNA for the CDR3: TGTGCCTGGTCGAGCGGGGACCTTTACGAGCAGTACTTC.

By share, this clonotype counts as large (0.1 to 1%). This chain joins TRBV6-5 and TRBJ1-6, with 12 positions matching TRBD1. The CDR3 consists of 15 residues. Per the germline V gene, CDR1 is MNHEY and CDR2 is SVGAGI. V gave up 5 bases and J gave up 9 bases; unmatched junction bases: 5. The CDR3: CASSDGTGGGSPLHF. DNA of the CDR3: TGTGCCAGCAGTGACGGGACAGGGGGCGGTTCACCCCTCCACTTT.

The J gene is TRBJ2-2, the V gene TRBV27; D call uncertain. V lost 7 bases, J lost 0 bases, and 12 bases lay in between. CDR3 length equals 15 residues. In germline, CDR1 is MNHEY, CDR2 SMNVEV (reference sequence). CDR3 bases: TGTGCCAGCAAAAGAGGCCTGGCGAACACCGGGGAGCTGTTTTTT. Protein: CASKRGLANTGELFF.

The gene calls are TRBV20-1 and TRBJ1-5; D is unresolved. The germline V and J ends were trimmed by 0 bases and 4 bases, with 7 bases remaining between them. Germline loops: CDR1 DFQATT, CDR2 SNEGSKA (reference sequence). CDR3 length equals 13 residues. DNA for the CDR3: TGCAGTGCTAGAGAGCAGGATAATCAGCCCCAGCATTTT. Amino acids: CSAREQDNQPQHF.

J is TRBJ1-4 and V is TRBV28; D is undetermined. Per germline, CDR1 MDHEN and CDR2 SYDVKM. The CDR3 extends over 15 amino acids. V dropped 4 bases and J dropped 8 bases, with 17 bases sitting between them. This CDR3 is CASSSRRRVGEKLFF. The CDR3 region has the DNA TGTGCCAGCAGTTCCCGTCGGAGGGTCGGCGAAAAACTGTTTTTT.

Only a few counts were recorded for this clonotype. CDR3 residues: CASSQEYRGELNYGYTF. The CDR3 DNA reads TGCGCCAGCAGCCAAGAATACCGGGGGGAACTTAACTATGGCTACACCTTC. V and J are TRBV4-3 and TRBJ1-2, with D perhaps matching TRBD1 (5 bases). Germline CDR1 is LGHNA and CDR2 is YSLEER. The germline V and J ends were trimmed by 0 bases and 1 base, with 15 bases remaining between them. CDR3 length equals 17 residues.

Worth noting for this clonotype: Just one base apart from a much larger clone, this may be a read error. The J gene is TRBJ2-7, the V gene TRBV5-6; D perhaps matches TRBD1 (5 bases). V dropped 0 bases and J dropped 2 bases, with 15 bases sitting between them. This CDR3 spans 16 amino acids. The germline gives CDR1 SGHDT, CDR2 YYEEEE. This CDR3 reads CASSLGWGRVPYEQYF. CDR3 DNA: TGTGCCAGCAGCTTGGGGTGGGGCAGGGTCCCCTACGAGCAGTACTTC.

To note about this clonotype: A much larger clone differs by one base, so this may be a read error. The chain recombines TRBV6-1 with TRBJ1-1; D gene uncertain. Germline V gives CDR1 MNHNS, CDR2 SASEGT. The CDR3 has 12 amino acids. Trimming removed 4 bases from V and 8 bases from J, with 11 bases in between. The CDR3 here is CASSVSESEAFF. CDR3 coding DNA: TGTGCCAGCAGTGTGTCGGAATCAGAAGCTTTCTTT.

This chain uses TRBV6-5 with TRBJ1-5; D ambiguous. Between the trimmed V and J ends, which lost 7 bases and 7 bases, there was a span of 23 bases. The germline V gene has CDR1 MNHEY and CDR2 SVGAGI. The CDR3 spans 16 residues. The CDR3 spells CASTPGREGMRQPQHF. CDR3 in DNA: TGTGCCAGCACCCCAGGTAGGGAGGGTATGAGACAGCCCCAGCATTTT.

The genes are TRBV7-9 and TRBJ2-1, with TRBD2 identical over 8 bases. The CDR3 extends over 12 amino acids. V gave up 9 bases and J gave up 10 bases; unmatched junction bases: 8. Germline CDR1 is SEHNR and CDR2 is FQNEAQ (reference sequence). The CDR3 coding sequence is TGTGCCAGTGATCGGGGGGGCAGCGAGCAGTTCTTC. This translates into CASDRGGSEQFF.

The chain carries TRBV11-2 and TRBJ2-5; D possibly uses TRBD1 or TRBD2 (5 bases each). This CDR3 is built from 13 residues. Germline V gene lookup returns CDR1 SGHAT and CDR2 FQNNGV. V lost 2 bases and J lost 2, with 6 bases in between. The CDR3 DNA reads as TGTGCCAGCAGCTTATGGGGGCAAGAGACCCAGTACTTC. Translating it yields CASSLWGQETQYF.

This clonotype has more than one count but fewer than ten. The V gene is TRBV6-2 or TRBV6-3, the J gene TRBJ1-2; D is possibly TRBD1 (6 bases). The V and J ends lost 7 bases and 6 bases respectively, with 24 bases between them. Germline assignment: CDR1 MNHEY and CDR2 SVGEGT. The CDR3 extends over 16 amino acids. As DNA, the CDR3 is TGTGCCAGCAACCTCCAGGGAAGTAGGGGGAACCATGGCTACACCTTC. Translation gives CASNLQGSRGNHGYTF.

The J gene is TRBJ1-3, the V gene TRBV20-1; 10 bases line up with TRBD1. This CDR3 comprises 14 residues. The trim removed 5 bases at V and 8 bases at J, leaving 9 bases unmatched. The germline gives CDR1 DFQATT, CDR2 SNEGSKA (reference sequence). This CDR3 is CSAPARDRGHTIYF. Written as DNA, the CDR3 is TGCAGTGCTCCCGCACGGGACAGGGGTCACACCATATATTTT.

A single count supports this clonotype. This may arise from a read error, as a much more abundant clone is one base away. The chain recombines TRBV5-1 with TRBJ1-2, with unresolved D. CDR1 SGHRS and CDR2 YFSETQ come from the germline V gene. The length of the CDR3 is 12 residues. CDR3 loop: CASSHREYGYTF. CDR3 coding DNA: TGTGCCAGCAGCCACCGGGAATATGGCTACACCTTC. Drawing the rest from reference TRBV5-1 and TRBJ1-2, the complete variable domain is KAGVTQTPRYLIKTRGQQVTLSCSPISGHRSVSWYQQTPGQGLQFLFEYFSETQRNKGNFPGRFSGRQFSNSRSEMNVSTLELGDSALYLCASSHREYGYTFGSGTRLTVV.

As concerns this clonotype: This may come from a read error, since a much larger clone is one base off. The chain joins TRBV7-9 to TRBJ2-7; D might be TRBD1 (6 bases). The CDR3 extends over 16 amino acids. Germline V gives CDR1 SEHNR, CDR2 FQNEAQ (reference sequence). V lost 9 bases to trimming and J lost 1 base, with 22 bases between them. The CDR3 protein is CARSDMDGDISYEQYF. The DNA for the CDR3 is TGTGCCAGAAGCGACATGGATGGGGACATTTCCTACGAGCAGTACTTC.

Only a few counts were recorded for this clonotype. The chain's CDR3 is CAISAIWTDSKNNEQFF. The CDR3 nucleotides are TGTGCCATCAGCGCCATCTGGACGGACTCAAAGAACAATGAGCAGTTCTTC. The rearrangement links TRBV10-3 to TRBJ2-1; a weak D match, TRBD2 (5 bases). CDR1 ENHRY and CDR2 SYGVKD come from the germline V gene. V dropped 6 bases and J dropped 5 bases, with 23 bases sitting between them. The CDR3 contains 17 residues.

This clonotype occurred a few times. The gene calls are TRBV11-2 and TRBJ2-6, with D perhaps matching TRBD2 (5 bases). Trimming cost V 2 bases and J 0 bases, with 11 bases left between them. Germline assignment: CDR1 SGHAT and CDR2 FQNNGV. CDR3 size: 17 residues. CDR3 coding DNA: TGTGCCAGCAGCTTACTTTCCGCGGGCTCTGGGGCCAACGTCCTGACTTTC. Protein sequence: CASSLLSAGSGANVLTF.

By sample share, this clonotype is large. This chain connects TRBV6-2 or TRBV6-3 to TRBJ2-1, with D perhaps TRBD1 (7 bases). The CDR3 sequence is 15 residues long. Deletions cut 0 bases from V and 11 bases from J, with 17 bases between. Germline V gives CDR1 MNHEY, CDR2 SVGEGT. CDR3 sequence (DNA): TGTGCCAGCAGTTACTCTCCCAGGACAGGAGGGAAGCAGTTCTTC. Translated, it gives CASSYSPRTGGKQFF.

This clonotype has more than one count but fewer than ten. The rearrangement joins TRBV12-3 or TRBV12-4 to TRBJ1-1, with unresolved D. The CDR3 spans 12 residues. Trimming shortened V by 5 bases and J by 3 bases, and 7 bases separated the two germline ends. The CDR3 region is CASSTAYTEAFF. CDR3 bases: TGTGCCAGCAGTACAGCGTACACTGAAGCTTTCTTT.

This clonotype was detected only a few times. The CDR3 is CASSEFGNQPQHF. Here the CDR3 DNA reads TGCGCCAGCAGTGAGTTCGGCAATCAGCCCCAGCATTTT. V is TRBV10-2 and J is TRBJ1-5; D is unclear. Germline loops: CDR1 WSHSY, CDR2 SAAADI. This CDR3 spans 13 amino acids. Trimming removed 1 base from V and 2 bases from J, with 3 bases in between.

The J gene is TRBJ2-6, the V gene TRBV19; D is unclear. The CDR3 runs 16 residues. V was clipped by 0 bases and J by 1 base, with 7 bases between them. Germline CDR1 is LNHDA and CDR2 is SQIVND (reference sequence). DNA for the CDR3: TGTGCCAGTAGTATAGATCAAACGTCTGGGGCCAACGTCCTGACTTTC. Translated: CASSIDQTSGANVLTF.